This is a list of T cell receptor beta chains from one sample in a study of T cells after yellow fever vaccination. One entry per CDR3 protein, called by TCRdb with MiXCR from the 5' RACE reads. Among about 150,000 distinct CDR3 sequences listed, 5.5% to 7.5% were seen once. Specimen: CD4+ T cells sorted from PBMCs, collected on the day of the first yellow fever vaccination. These receptors all come from a man aged 18 to 29 who received the YFV17D yellow fever vaccine. CDR3s include the opening cysteine and the closing phenylalanine or tryptophan. D genes are given only for firm matches. Clone size is stated in some rows and not others, as once, few, many or a class when expanded.

>TRBJ2-5|TRBV29-1|.|few
CSARTARETQYF
TGCAGCGCACGGACAGCTAGAGAGACCCAGTACTTC
>TRBJ2-1|TRBV11-3|.|many
CASSLTAGAYNEQFF
TGTGCCAGCAGCCTAACGGCGGGGGCGTACAATGAGCAGTTCTTC
>TRBJ1-1|TRBV5-1|.|.
CASSLVTGTRVNTEAFF
TGCGCCAGCAGCTTGGTAACAGGGACGAGGGTGAACACTGAAGCTTTCTTT
>TRBJ1-6|TRBV5-6|.|.
CASSGRSHYNSPLHF
TGTGCCAGCAGCGGCAGGAGCCACTATAATTCACCCCTCCACTTT
>TRBJ2-3|TRBV7-1|.|.
CASSSGSQGGEYF
TGTGCCAGCAGCTCCGGCAGTCAGGGGGGGGAGTATTTT
>TRBJ1-2|TRBV4-1|.|many
CASSRDGGNYGYTF
TGCGCCAGCAGCAGGGACGGGGGAAACTATGGCTACACCTTC
>TRBJ2-6|TRBV7-6|.|.
CASSYTGSGANVLTF
TGTGCCAGCAGCTACACAGGCTCTGGGGCCAACGTCCTGACTTTC
>TRBJ2-1|TRBV10-3|.|few
CAIRGEDRQFF
TGTGCCATCCGTGGGGAGGATAGGCAGTTCTTC
>TRBJ2-7|TRBV4-3|.|many
CASSQEEGRVGNEQYF
TGCGCCAGCAGCCAAGAGGAGGGCAGGGTGGGGAACGAGCAGTACTTC
>TRBJ2-1|TRBV11-2|.|many
CASSQKEDEQFF
TGTGCCAGCAGTCAGAAGGAAGATGAGCAGTTCTTC
>TRBJ2-3|TRBV5-5|TRBD1|many
CASSFGTGGFTDTQYF
TGTGCCAGCAGTTTCGGGACAGGGGGCTTCACAGATACGCAGTATTTT
>TRBJ1-5|TRBV27|TRBD1|few
CASSATGGYGNQPQHF
TGTGCCAGCAGTGCGACAGGGGGGTACGGCAATCAGCCCCAGCATTTT
>TRBJ2-2|TRBV4-2|TRBD2|few
CASSQEKLAGGQNTGELFF
TGTGCCAGCAGCCAAGAGAAACTAGCGGGGGGGCAGAACACCGGGGAGCTGTTTTTT